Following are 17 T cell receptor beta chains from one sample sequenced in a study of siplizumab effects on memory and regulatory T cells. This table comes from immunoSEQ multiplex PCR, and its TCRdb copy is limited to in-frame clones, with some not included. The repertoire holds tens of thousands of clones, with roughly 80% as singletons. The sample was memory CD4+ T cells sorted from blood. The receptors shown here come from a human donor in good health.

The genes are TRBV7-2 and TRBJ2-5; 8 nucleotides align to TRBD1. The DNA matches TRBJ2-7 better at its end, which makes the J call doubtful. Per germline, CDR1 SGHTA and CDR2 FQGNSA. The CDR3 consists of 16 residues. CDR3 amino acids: CASSLGGAGGYDEQYF. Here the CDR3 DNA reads TGTGCCAGCAGCTTAGGGGGGGCAGGGGGCTACGACGAGCAGTACTTC.

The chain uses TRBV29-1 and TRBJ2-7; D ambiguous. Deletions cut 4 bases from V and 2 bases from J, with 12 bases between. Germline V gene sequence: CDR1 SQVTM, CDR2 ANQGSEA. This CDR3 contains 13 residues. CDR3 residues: CSVVRASTYEQYF. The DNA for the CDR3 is TGCAGCGTTGTCCGAGCCAGCACCTACGAGCAGTACTTC.

DNA of the CDR3: TGCAGTGGAGTCCAGGGAACTGGCTACACCTTC. It translates to CSGVQGTGYTF. V and J are TRBV20-1 and TRBJ1-2; tentatively, D is TRBD1 (5 bases). The CDR3 runs to 11 residues. V was pared by 7 bases and J by 7 bases, with 13 bases between. The germline gives CDR1 DFQATT, CDR2 SNEGSKA (reference sequence).

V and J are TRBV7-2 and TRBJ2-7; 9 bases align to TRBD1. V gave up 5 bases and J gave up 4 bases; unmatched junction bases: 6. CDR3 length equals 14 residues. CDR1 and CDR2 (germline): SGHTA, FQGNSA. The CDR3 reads CASSRPGTGYEQYF. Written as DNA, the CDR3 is TGTGCCAGCAGCCGTCCCGGGACAGGGTACGAGCAGTACTTC.

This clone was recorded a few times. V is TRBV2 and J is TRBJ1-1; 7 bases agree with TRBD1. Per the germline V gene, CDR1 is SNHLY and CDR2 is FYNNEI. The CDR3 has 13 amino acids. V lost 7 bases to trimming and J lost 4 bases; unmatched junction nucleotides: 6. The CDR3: CASMLRDSTEAFF. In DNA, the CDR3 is TGTGCCAGCATGCTCCGGGACAGCACTGAAGCTTTCTTT.

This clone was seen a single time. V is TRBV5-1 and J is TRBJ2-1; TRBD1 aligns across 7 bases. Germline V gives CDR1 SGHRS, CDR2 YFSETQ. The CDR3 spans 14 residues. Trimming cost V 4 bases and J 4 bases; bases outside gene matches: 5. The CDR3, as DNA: TGCGCCAGCAGCCTGGACAGGACTTACAATGAGCAGTTCTTC. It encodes CASSLDRTYNEQFF.

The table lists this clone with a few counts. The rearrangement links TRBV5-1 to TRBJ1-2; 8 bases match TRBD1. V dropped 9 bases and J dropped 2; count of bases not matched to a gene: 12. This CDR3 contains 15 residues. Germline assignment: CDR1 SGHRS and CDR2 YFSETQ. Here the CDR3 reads CATLSDRDTNYGYTF. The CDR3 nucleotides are TGCGCCACCCTGTCGGACAGGGACACCAACTATGGCTACACCTTC.

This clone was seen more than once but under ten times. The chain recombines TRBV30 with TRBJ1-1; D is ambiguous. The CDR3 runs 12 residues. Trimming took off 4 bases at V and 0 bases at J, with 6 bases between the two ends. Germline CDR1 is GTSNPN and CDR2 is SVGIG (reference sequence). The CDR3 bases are TGTGCCTGGAAGCCCATGAACACTGAAGCTTTCTTT. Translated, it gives CAWKPMNTEAFF.

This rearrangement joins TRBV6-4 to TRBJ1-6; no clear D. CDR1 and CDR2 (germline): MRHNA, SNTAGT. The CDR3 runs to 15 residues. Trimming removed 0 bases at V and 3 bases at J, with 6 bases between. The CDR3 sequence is CASSDSLRYNSPLHF. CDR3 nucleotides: TGTGCCAGCAGTGACTCCCTTCGCTATAATTCACCCCTCCACTTT.

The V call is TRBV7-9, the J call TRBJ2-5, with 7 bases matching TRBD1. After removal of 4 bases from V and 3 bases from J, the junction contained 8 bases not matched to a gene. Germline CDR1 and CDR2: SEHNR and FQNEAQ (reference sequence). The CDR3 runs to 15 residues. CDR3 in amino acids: CASSSTGVRKETQYF. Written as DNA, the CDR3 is TGTGCCAGCAGCTCTACAGGGGTCAGGAAAGAGACCCAGTACTTC.

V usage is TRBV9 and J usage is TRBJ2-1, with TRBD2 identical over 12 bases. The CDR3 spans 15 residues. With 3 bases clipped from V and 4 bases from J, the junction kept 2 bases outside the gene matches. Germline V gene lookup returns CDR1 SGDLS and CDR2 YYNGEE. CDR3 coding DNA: TGTGCCAGCAGCGCCGGACTAGCGGGGTACAATGAGCAGTTCTTC. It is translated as CASSAGLAGYNEQFF. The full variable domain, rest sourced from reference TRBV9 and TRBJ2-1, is DSGVTQTPKHLITATGQRVTLRCSPRSGDLSVYWYQQSLDQGLQFLIQYYNGEERAKGNILERFSAQQFPDLHSELNLSSLELGDSALYFCASSAGLAGYNEQFFGPGTRLTVL.

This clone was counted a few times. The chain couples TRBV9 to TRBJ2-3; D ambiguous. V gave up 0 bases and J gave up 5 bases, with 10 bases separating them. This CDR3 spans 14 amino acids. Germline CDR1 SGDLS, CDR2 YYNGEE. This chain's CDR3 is CASSVDPGEDTQYF. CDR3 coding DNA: TGTGCCAGCAGCGTAGACCCTGGAGAAGATACGCAGTATTTT.

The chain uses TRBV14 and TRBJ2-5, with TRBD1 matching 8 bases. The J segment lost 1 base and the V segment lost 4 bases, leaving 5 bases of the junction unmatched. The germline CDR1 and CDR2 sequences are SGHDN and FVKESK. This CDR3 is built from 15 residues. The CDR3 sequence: CASSPWTGIQETQYF. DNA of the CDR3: TGTGCCAGCAGCCCGTGGACAGGGATCCAAGAGACCCAGTACTTC. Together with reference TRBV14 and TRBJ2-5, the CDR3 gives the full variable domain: EAGVTQFPSHSVIEKGQTVTLRCDPISGHDNLYWYRRVMGKEIKFLLHFVKESKQDESGMPNNRFLAERTGGTYSTLKVQPAELEDSGVYFCASSPWTGIQETQYFGPGTRLLVL.

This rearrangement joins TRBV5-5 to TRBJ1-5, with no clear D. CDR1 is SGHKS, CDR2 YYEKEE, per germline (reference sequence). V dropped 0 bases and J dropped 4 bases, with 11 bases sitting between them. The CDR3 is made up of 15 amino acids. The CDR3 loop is CASSLVVGNNQPQHF. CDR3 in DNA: TGTGCCAGCAGCTTGGTAGTGGGGAATAATCAGCCCCAGCATTTT.

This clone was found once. The DNA for the CDR3 is TGTGCCAGCAGTCTGAGTGGGAGTGATACGCAGTATTTT. Protein product: CASSLSGSDTQYF. The chain employs TRBV7-6 and TRBJ2-3; D might be TRBD2 (5 bases). Germline V lookup: CDR1 SGHVS, CDR2 FNYEAQ. The CDR3 covers 13 residues. Trimming cost V 6 bases and J 6 bases, with 13 bases left between them.

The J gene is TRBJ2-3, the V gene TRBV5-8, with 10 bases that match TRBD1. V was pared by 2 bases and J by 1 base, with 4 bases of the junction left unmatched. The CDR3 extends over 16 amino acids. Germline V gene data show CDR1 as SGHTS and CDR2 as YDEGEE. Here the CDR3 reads CASSFGGTGGTDTQYF. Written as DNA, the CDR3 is TGTGCCAGCAGCTTTGGCGGGACAGGGGGCACAGATACGCAGTATTTT.

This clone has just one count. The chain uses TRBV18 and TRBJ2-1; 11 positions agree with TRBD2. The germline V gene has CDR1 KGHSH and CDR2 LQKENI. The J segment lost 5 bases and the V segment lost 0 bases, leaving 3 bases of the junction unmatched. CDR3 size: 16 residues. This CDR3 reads CASSPPLAGAHNEQFF. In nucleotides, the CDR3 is TGTGCCAGCTCACCACCACTAGCGGGAGCCCACAATGAGCAGTTCTTC.